This is a list of T cell receptor beta chains from one sample in a study of blood T cell repertoires in COVID-19. The assay was immunoSEQ multiplex PCR, and TCRdb's table has in-frame clones only and misses some. The table has hundreds of thousands of clones, approximately 86% seen once. The sequenced sample consisted of PBMCs or T cells enriched from blood (not recorded which). Receptors originate from a middle-aged woman with acute COVID-19. The CDR3 runs from the conserved cysteine through the conserved F or W. D genes are given only for firm matches. Clone size, where shown, is once, few, many, or a class for clones that have expanded.

clone size	J gene	D gene	V gene	CDR3 protein	CDR3 DNA
.	TRBJ2-3	TRBD2	TRBV9	CASSETSGSSTDTQYF	TGTGCCAGCAGTGAGACTAGCGGATCTAGCACAGATACGCAGTATTTT
.	TRBJ1-2	.	TRBV7-9	CASSLISGASPYGYTF	TGTGCCAGCAGCTTGATCAGCGGGGCCTCCCCCTATGGCTACACCTTC
few	TRBJ1-1	TRBD1	TRBV6-5	CASSYSGTGKAFF	TGTGCCAGCAGTTACTCGGGGACAGGGAAAGCTTTCTTT
few	TRBJ1-1	TRBD1	TRBV15	CATSSLLTGVNTEAFF	TGTGCCACCAGCAGCCTCTTGACAGGGGTGAACACTGAAGCTTTCTTT
.	TRBJ1-2	.	TRBV29-1	CSVEGTEPYGYTF	TGCAGCGTTGAAGGCACAGAACCCTATGGCTACACCTTC
.	TRBJ1-1	.	TRBV10-3	CAISEIQGVAFF	TGTGCCATCAGTGAGATACAGGGAGTCGCTTTCTTT
.	TRBJ1-4	.	TRBV6-1	CASSEADSNEKLFF	TGTGCCAGCAGTGAAGCGGACAGTAATGAAAAACTGTTTTTT
.	TRBJ1-2	TRBD1	TRBV15	CATSSEGGAGYGYTF	TGTGCCACCAGCAGCGAAGGGGGCGCCGGCTATGGCTACACCTTC
.	TRBJ2-3	TRBD1	TRBV11-3	CASSPGQGSDTQYF	TGTGCCAGCAGCCCTGGACAGGGGTCAGATACGCAGTATTTT
.	TRBJ1-4	.	TRBV5-4	CASSLPGAGSNEKLFF	TGTGCCAGCAGCTTACCAGGGGCAGGGTCTAATGAAAAACTGTTTTTT
once	TRBJ2-7	.	TRBV30	CAWSVEDYEQYF	TGTGCCTGGAGTGTAGAGGACTACGAGCAGTACTTC
.	TRBJ1-6	.	TRBV6-5	CASSYSTENSPLHF	TGTGCCAGCAGTTACTCGACAGAAAATTCACCCCTCCACTTT
.	TRBJ2-7	.	TRBV2	CASSADTNSYEQYF	TGTGCCAGCAGTGCCGACACGAACTCCTACGAGCAGTACTTC
.	TRBJ1-5	.	TRBV6-2/TRBV6-3	CASSYGQQGSNQPQHF	TGTGCCAGCAGTTACGGGCAGCAGGGGAGCAATCAGCCCCAGCATTTT
.	TRBJ1-2	TRBD1	TRBV7-9	CASSPYRDRASYGYTF	TGTGCCAGCAGCCCATACCGGGACAGGGCTTCGTATGGCTACACCTTC
once	TRBJ1-2	.	TRBV5-1	CASSAWIGGSDYGYTF	TGCGCCAGCAGCGCCTGGATTGGGGGCTCCGACTATGGCTACACCTTC
.	TRBJ2-2	TRBD2	TRBV6-4	CASSERTSGNTGELFF	TGTGCCAGCAGTGAGAGGACTAGCGGGAACACCGGGGAGCTGTTTTTT
.	TRBJ1-2	.	TRBV27	CASSLARTNYGYTF	TGTGCCAGCAGTTTAGCCAGAACCAACTATGGCTACACCTTC
.	TRBJ2-3	.	TRBV19	CASTETGRPSDTQYF	TGTGCCAGTACTGAGACAGGGAGGCCCTCAGATACGCAGTATTTT
.	TRBJ2-7	TRBD1	TRBV6-5	CASGGQFNEQYF	TGTGCCAGCGGGGGACAGTTTAACGAGCAGTACTTC
.	TRBJ1-6	.	TRBV3-1/TRBV3-2	CASSQEAQWTSLHF	TGTGCCAGCAGCCAGGAAGCCCAATGGACATCCCTCCACTTT
.	TRBJ2-7	TRBD2	TRBV5-1	CASSWGGVAMLGHEQYF	TGCGCCAGCAGCTGGGGGGGAGTCGCCATGTTGGGCCACGAGCAGTACTTC
.	TRBJ2-6	TRBD1	TRBV27	CASVDRAAGANVLTF	TGTGCCAGCGTGGACAGGGCGGCTGGGGCCAACGTCCTGACTTTC
.	TRBJ2-7	TRBD2	TRBV3-1/TRBV3-2	CASSTHRGLAHEQYF	TGTGCCAGCAGCACCCACCGGGGACTAGCCCACGAGCAGTACTTC
once	TRBJ1-5	.	TRBV28	CASSLPQGNQPQHF	TGTGCCAGCAGTTTACCACAGGGCAATCAGCCCCAGCATTTT
.	TRBJ2-3	TRBD2	TRBV11-3	CASSLGSSAGDTQYF	TGTGCCAGCAGCTTAGGGTCGTCAGCGGGGGATACGCAGTATTTT
.	TRBJ1-6	TRBD1	TRBV7-6	CASSLDRTGGNSPLHF	TGTGCCAGCAGCTTAGACCGGACAGGGGGAAATTCACCCCTCCACTTT
.	TRBJ2-2	TRBD1	TRBV19	CASSHGTGFRELFF	TGTGCCAGTAGTCACGGGACAGGTTTTCGGGAGCTGTTTTTT